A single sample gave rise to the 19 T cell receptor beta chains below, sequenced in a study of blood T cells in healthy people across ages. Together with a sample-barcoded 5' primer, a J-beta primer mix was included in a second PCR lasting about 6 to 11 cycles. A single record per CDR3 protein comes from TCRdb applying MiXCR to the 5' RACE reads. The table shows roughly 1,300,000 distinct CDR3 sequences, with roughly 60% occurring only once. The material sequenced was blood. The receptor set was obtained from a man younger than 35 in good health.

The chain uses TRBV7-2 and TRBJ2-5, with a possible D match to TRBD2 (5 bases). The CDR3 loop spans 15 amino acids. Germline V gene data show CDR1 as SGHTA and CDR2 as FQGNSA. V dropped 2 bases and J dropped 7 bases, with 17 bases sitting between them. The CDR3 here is CASSLKRNPFGTQYF. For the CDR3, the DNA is TGTGCCAGCAGCTTAAAGCGGAACCCCTTTGGGACCCAGTACTTC.

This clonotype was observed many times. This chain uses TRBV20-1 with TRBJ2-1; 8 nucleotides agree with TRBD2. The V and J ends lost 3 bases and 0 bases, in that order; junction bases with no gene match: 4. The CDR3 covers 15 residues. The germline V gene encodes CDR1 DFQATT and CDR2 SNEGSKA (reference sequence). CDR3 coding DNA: TGCAGTGCTAGTGGCGGGAGGTACTCCTACAATGAGCAGTTCTTC. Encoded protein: CSASGGRYSYNEQFF.

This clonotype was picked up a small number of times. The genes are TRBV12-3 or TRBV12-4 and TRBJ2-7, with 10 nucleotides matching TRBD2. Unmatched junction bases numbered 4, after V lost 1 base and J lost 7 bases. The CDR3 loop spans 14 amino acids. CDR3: CASSLVLAGEEQYF. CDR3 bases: TGTGCCAGCAGTTTAGTCCTAGCGGGGGAAGAGCAGTACTTC.

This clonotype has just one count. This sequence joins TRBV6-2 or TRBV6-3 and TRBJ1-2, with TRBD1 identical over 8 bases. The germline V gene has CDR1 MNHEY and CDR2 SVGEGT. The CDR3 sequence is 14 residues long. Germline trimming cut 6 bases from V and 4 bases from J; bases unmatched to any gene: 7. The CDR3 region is CASRGTGVFYGYTF. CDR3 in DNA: TGTGCCAGCAGGGGGACAGGCGTCTTCTATGGCTACACCTTC.

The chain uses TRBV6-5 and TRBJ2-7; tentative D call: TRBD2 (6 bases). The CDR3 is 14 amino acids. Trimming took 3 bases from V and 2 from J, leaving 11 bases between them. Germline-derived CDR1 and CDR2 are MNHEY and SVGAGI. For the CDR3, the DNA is TGTGCCAGCAGTTATACCGGGGGAGCCTACGAGCAGTACTTC. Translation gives CASSYTGGAYEQYF.

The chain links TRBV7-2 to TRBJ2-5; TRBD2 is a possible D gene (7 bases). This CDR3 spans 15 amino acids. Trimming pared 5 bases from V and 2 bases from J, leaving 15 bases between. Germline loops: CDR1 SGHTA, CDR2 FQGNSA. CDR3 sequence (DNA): TGTGCCAGCAGCCAGGCGGGGGCCCCTCAAGAGACCCAGTACTTC. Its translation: CASSQAGAPQETQYF.

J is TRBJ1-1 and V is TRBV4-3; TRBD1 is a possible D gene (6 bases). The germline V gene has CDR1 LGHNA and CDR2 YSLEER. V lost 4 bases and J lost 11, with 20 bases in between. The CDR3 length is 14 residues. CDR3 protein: CASSPRGSGVGAFF. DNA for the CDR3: TGCGCCAGCAGCCCCCGGGGCTCAGGGGTAGGGGCTTTCTTT.

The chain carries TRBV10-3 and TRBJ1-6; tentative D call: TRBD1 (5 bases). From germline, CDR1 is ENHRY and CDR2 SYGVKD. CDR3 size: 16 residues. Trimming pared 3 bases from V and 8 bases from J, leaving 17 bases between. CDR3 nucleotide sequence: TGTGCCATCAGTGATCCCTCAGGGCTCCGCGATTCACCCCTCCACTTT. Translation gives CAISDPSGLRDSPLHF.

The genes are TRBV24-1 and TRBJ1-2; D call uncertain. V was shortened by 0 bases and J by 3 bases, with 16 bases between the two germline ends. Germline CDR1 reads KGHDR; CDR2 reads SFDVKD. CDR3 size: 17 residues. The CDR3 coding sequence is TGTGCCACCAGTGATTTGAAGGCAGCCCAGAGGGACTATGGCTACACCTTC. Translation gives CATSDLKAAQRDYGYTF.

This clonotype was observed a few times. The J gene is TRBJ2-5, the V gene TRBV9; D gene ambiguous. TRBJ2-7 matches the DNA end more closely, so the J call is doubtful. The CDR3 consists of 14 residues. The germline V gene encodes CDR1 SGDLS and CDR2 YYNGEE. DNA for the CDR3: TGTGCCAGCAGCGTATCCTCGGATTGGGGCGAGCAGTACTTC. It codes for CASSVSSDWGEQYF.

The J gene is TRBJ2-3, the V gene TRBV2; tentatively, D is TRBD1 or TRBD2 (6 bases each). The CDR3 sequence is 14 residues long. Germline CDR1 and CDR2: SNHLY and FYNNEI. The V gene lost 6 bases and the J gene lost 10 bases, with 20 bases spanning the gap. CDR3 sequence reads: CASSATGTVDAQYF. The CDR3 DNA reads TGTGCCAGCAGCGCAACAGGGACTGTGGATGCGCAGTATTTT.

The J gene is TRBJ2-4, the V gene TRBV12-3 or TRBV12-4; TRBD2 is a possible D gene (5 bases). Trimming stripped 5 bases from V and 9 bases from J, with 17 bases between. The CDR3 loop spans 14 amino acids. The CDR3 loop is CASSPMGYGSIQYF. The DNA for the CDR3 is TGTGCCAGCAGTCCCATGGGATATGGGAGCATTCAGTACTTC.

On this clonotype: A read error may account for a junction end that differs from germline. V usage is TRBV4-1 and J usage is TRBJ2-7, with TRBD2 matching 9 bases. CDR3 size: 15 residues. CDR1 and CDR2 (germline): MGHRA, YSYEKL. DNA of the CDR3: TGCGCCTGCAGCCACCCTAGCGGGAAACGCTACGAGCAGTACTTC. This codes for CACSHPSGKRYEQYF.

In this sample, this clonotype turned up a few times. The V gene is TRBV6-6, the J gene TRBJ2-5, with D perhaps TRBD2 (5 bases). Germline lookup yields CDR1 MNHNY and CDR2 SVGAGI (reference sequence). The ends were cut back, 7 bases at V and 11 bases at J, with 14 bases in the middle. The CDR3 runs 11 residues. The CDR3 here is CASKVTEEQYF. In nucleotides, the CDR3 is TGTGCCAGCAAAGTAACGGAGGAGCAGTACTTC.

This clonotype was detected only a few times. The CDR3 reads CSGATGKYHEQYF. CDR3 DNA sequence: TGCAGCGGAGCGACAGGGAAATACCACGAGCAGTACTTC. V gene TRBV29-1 combines with J gene TRBJ2-7; 7 nucleotides match TRBD1. The CDR3 has 13 amino acids. Germline-derived CDR1 and CDR2 are SQVTM and ANQGSEA. Unmatched junction bases numbered 11, after V lost 7 bases and J lost 5 bases.

The CDR3: CASSQDTQRERTQYF. Written as DNA, the CDR3 is TGTGCCAGCAGCCAAGATACCCAGCGGGAGCGTACGCAGTATTTT. This chain uses TRBV4-2 with TRBJ2-3, with 8 bases fitting TRBD2. The CDR3 sequence is 15 residues long. The germline gives CDR1 LGHNA, CDR2 YNFKEQ. Losses at the gene ends were 0 bases for V and 8 bases for J; bases not matched to a gene: 7.

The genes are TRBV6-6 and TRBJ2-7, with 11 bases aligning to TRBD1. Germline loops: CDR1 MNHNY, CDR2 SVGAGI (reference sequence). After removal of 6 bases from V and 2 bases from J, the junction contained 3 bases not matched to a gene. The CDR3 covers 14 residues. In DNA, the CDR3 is TGTGCCAGCAGGGGGGGACAGGGGGCCTACGAGCAGTACTTC. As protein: CASRGGQGAYEQYF.

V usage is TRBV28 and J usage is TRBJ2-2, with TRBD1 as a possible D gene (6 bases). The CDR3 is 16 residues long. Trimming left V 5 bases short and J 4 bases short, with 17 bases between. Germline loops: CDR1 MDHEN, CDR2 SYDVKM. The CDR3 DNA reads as TGTGCCAGCAGTCTACGCATCGGGGACACCACCGGGGAGCTGTTTTTT. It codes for CASSLRIGDTTGELFF.

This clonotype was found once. The DNA for the CDR3 is TGTGCCAGCAGCCAAGAATTTAGCGGACAAGAGACCCAGTACTTC. It encodes CASSQEFSGQETQYF. The chain employs TRBV3-1 and TRBJ2-7; weak D call: TRBD2 (6 bases). The J call could be wrong; TRBJ2-5 is a better fit for the DNA end. CDR3 size: 15 residues. The germline V gene encodes CDR1 LGHDT and CDR2 YNNKEL (reference sequence).